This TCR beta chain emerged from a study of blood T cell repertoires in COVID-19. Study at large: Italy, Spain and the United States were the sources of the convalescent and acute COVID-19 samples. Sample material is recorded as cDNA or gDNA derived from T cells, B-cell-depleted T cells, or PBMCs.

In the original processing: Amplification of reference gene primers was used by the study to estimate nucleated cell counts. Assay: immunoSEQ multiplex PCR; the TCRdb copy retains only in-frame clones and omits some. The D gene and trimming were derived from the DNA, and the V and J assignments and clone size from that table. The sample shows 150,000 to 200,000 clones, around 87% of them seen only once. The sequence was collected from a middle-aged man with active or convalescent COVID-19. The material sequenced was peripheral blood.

CDR3 DNA sequence: TGCGCCAGCAGCCACCTGACAGGGAGATCGGTTGGCTACACCTTC. Protein product: CASSHLTGRSVGYTF. The rearrangement uses TRBV4-1 and TRBJ1-2, with TRBD1 matching 7 bases. The CDR3 contains 15 residues. CDR1 and CDR2 from the germline V gene are MGHRA and YSYEKL. With 3 bases clipped from V and 7 bases from J, the junction kept 11 bases outside the gene matches.